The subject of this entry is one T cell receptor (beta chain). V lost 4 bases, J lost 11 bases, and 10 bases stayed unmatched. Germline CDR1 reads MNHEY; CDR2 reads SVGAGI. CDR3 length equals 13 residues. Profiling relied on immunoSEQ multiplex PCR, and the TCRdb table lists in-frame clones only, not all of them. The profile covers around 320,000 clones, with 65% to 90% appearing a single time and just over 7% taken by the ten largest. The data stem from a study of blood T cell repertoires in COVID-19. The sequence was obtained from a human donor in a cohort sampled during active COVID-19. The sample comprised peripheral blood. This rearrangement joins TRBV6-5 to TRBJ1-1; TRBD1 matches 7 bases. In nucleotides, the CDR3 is TGTGCCAGCAGTTTCCGTGAAAGGGGACAGGCTTTCTTT. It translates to CASSFRERGQAFF.